This T cell receptor (beta chain) was captured in a study of technical replicates of blood from several donors. Only in-frame clones appear in the TCRdb table, and some are missing; sequencing was by immunoSEQ multiplex PCR. The sample holds about 73,000 clones; 93% are singletons and the top ten take 0.2% to 0.3%. V was shortened by 7 bases and J by 2 bases, with 29 bases between the two germline ends. Germline V lookup: CDR1 SQVTM, CDR2 ANQGSEA. The CDR3 covers 18 residues. The V gene is TRBV29-1, the J gene TRBJ1-2, with D maybe TRBD1 (6 bases). The sample was T cells isolated from PBMCs. This TCR was sampled from a human donor in good health. CDR3 nucleotides: TGCAGCGCCGCTCCAGGGGAAGCGCGGACAGTTGAAAACTATGGCTACACCTTC. Its translation is CSAAPGEARTVENYGYTF.